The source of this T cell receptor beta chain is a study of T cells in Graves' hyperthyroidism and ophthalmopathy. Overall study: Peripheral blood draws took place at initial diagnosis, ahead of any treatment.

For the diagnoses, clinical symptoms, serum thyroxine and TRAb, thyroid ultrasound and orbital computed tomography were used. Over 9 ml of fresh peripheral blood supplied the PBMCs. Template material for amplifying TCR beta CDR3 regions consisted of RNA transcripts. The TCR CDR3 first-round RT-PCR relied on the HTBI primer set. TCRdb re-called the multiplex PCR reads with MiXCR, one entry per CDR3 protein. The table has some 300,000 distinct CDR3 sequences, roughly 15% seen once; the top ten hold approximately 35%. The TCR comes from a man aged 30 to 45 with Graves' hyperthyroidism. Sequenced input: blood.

DNA of the CDR3: TGTGCCAGTTTATTGGGCAGGGCGAGTGTCGGGGAGCTGTTTTTT. As protein: CASLLGRASVGELFF. The chain combines TRBV27 with TRBJ2-2; weak D call: TRBD1 (5 bases). CDR3 length equals 15 residues. Germline values: CDR1 MNHEY, CDR2 SMNVEV (reference sequence). V was clipped by 9 bases and J by 7 bases, with 21 bases between them.